These 26 T cell receptor beta chains were all obtained from the same sample, sequenced in a study of technical replicates of blood from a few donors. Only in-frame clones appear in the TCRdb table, and some are missing; sequencing was by immunoSEQ multiplex PCR. The data hold 60,000 to 90,000 clones, with approximately 97% observed a single time. What was sequenced was T cells isolated from PBMCs. Every receptor here comes from a human donor in good health.

The V call is TRBV11-3, the J call TRBJ2-2; 9 bases align to TRBD2. Germline V gene sequence: CDR1 SGHNT, CDR2 YENEEA. With 2 bases clipped from V and 5 bases from J, the junction kept 3 bases outside the gene matches. The CDR3 extends over 15 amino acids. The CDR3 reads CASSLKRGETGELFF. In nucleotides, the CDR3 is TGTGCCAGCAGCTTAAAGCGGGGGGAAACCGGGGAGCTGTTTTTT.

V and J are TRBV29-1 and TRBJ1-2; D is unclear. Trimming stripped 1 base from V and 8 bases from J, with 8 bases between. The V gene's germline CDR1 is SQVTM and CDR2 ANQGSEA. The CDR3 sequence is 11 residues long. The CDR3 protein is CSVEATEGYTF. DNA for the CDR3: TGCAGCGTTGAAGCGACTGAGGGCTACACCTTC.

This clone was recorded only once. The V gene is TRBV5-1, the J gene TRBJ2-7; TRBD1 might be the D (5 bases). This CDR3 contains 13 residues. Deletions cut 4 bases from V and 3 bases from J, with 11 bases between. Germline V gene sequence: CDR1 SGHRS, CDR2 YFSETQ. CDR3 DNA sequence: TGCGCCAGCAGCCTTAGGGGCGACTACGAGCAGTACTTC. Encoded protein: CASSLRGDYEQYF.

The rearrangement joins TRBV4-1 to TRBJ2-1; D possibly corresponds to TRBD2 (5 bases). V lost 3 bases and J lost 0, with 15 bases in between. This CDR3 has 17 amino acids. The germline V gene encodes CDR1 MGHRA and CDR2 YSYEKL. The CDR3 loop is CASSQIRAGLSYNEQFF. In nucleotides, the CDR3 is TGCGCCAGCAGCCAGATTCGGGCGGGCCTCTCCTACAATGAGCAGTTCTTC.

V usage is TRBV11-2 and J usage is TRBJ1-5; D gene unclear. CDR1 and CDR2 from the germline V gene are SGHAT and FQNNGV. Between the trimmed V and J ends, which lost 0 bases and 0 bases, there was a span of 6 bases. This CDR3 is built from 15 residues. In DNA, the CDR3 is TGTGCCAGCAGCTTAGATTCCTTTAGCAATCAGCCCCAGCATTTT. This gives the protein CASSLDSFSNQPQHF.

The V and J genes are TRBV18 and TRBJ1-1, with 10 bases identical to TRBD1. Germline V CDR1 and CDR2: KGHSH, LQKENI. V shed 6 bases and J 0 bases; nucleotides not matched to a gene: 13. CDR3 size: 18 residues. The CDR3 loop is CASSVRDRGFSLNTEAFF. Here the CDR3 DNA reads TGTGCCAGCTCGGTTAGGGACAGGGGCTTCTCCCTGAACACTGAAGCTTTCTTT. Drawing the rest from reference TRBV18 and TRBJ1-1, the complete variable domain is NAGVMQNPRHLVRRRGQEARLRCSPMKGHSHVYWYRQLPEEGLKFMVYLQKENIIDESGMPKERFSAEFPKEGPSILRIQQVVRGDSAAYFCASSVRDRGFSLNTEAFFGQGTRLTVV.

V is TRBV7-9 and J is TRBJ2-3, with D perhaps matching TRBD2 (5 bases). The V and J ends lost 0 bases and 6 bases respectively, with 16 bases between them. The CDR3 sequence is 16 residues long. Germline CDR1 reads SEHNR; CDR2 reads FQNEAQ (reference sequence). The CDR3 DNA sequence: TGTGCCAGCAGCTTAGCTGACGGAGGTTCGGACGATACGCAGTATTTT. Protein: CASSLADGGSDDTQYF.

The chain uses TRBV25-1 and TRBJ2-2, with a tentative D call TRBD2 (5 bases). V lost 5 bases, J lost 5 bases, and 18 bases lay in between. CDR3 size: 16 residues. The germline CDR1 and CDR2 sequences are MGHDK and SYGVNS. CDR3 nucleotides: TGTGCCAGCAGTATCTCAACCCCCCGGGGAACCGGGGAGCTGTTTTTT. It translates to CASSISTPRGTGELFF.

V is TRBV18 and J is TRBJ1-1; no firm D call. CDR1 and CDR2 from the germline V gene are KGHSH and LQKENI. V lost 0 bases, J lost 5 bases, and 10 bases lay in between. The CDR3 length is 14 residues. CDR3 residues: CASSPPTSGTEAFF. CDR3 DNA: TGTGCCAGCTCACCACCTACTTCAGGAACTGAAGCTTTCTTT.

The V gene is TRBV6-5, the J gene TRBJ2-3; D may be TRBD2 (6 bases). The germline V gene has CDR1 MNHEY and CDR2 SVGAGI. This CDR3 comprises 16 residues. V was shortened by 2 bases and J by 0 bases, with 12 bases between the two germline ends. CDR3 amino acids: CASSYVRESSTDTQYF. Here the CDR3 DNA reads TGTGCCAGCAGTTACGTACGGGAGTCTAGCACAGATACGCAGTATTTT.

The chain joins TRBV7-9 to TRBJ1-1; the match to TRBD1 covers 9 bases. The germline gives CDR1 SEHNR, CDR2 FQNEAQ (reference sequence). The length of the CDR3 is 15 residues. Germline trimming cut 5 bases from V and 4 bases from J; bases unmatched to any gene: 8. The CDR3 loop reads CASSPTRDRATEAFF. DNA for the CDR3: TGTGCCAGCAGCCCTACCCGGGACAGGGCCACTGAAGCTTTCTTT.

The CDR3 is CASSWTSGGADTQYF. CDR3 DNA sequence: TGTGCCAGCAGCTGGACTAGCGGGGGGGCCGATACGCAGTATTTT. V usage is TRBV11-3 and J usage is TRBJ2-3, with 15 positions matching TRBD2. The V segment lost 4 bases and the J segment 6 bases; nucleotides outside the gene matches: 2. CDR1 is SGHNT, CDR2 YENEEA, per germline. This CDR3 is built from 15 residues.

This chain joins TRBV7-3 and TRBJ2-5, with 14 bases fitting TRBD2. V gave up 2 bases and J gave up 2 bases; unmatched junction bases: 1. Looked up from germline, CDR1 is SGHTA and CDR2 is FQGTGA. CDR3 length: 16 residues. The CDR3 loop reads CASSLGTSGGQETQYF. The CDR3 DNA reads as TGTGCCAGCAGCTTAGGGACTAGCGGGGGTCAAGAGACCCAGTACTTC.

V gene TRBV7-2 combines with J gene TRBJ2-7; 11 bases are shared with TRBD2. CDR3 size: 14 residues. Germline V gene sequence: CDR1 SGHTA, CDR2 FQGNSA. The V gene end was trimmed by 4 bases and the J gene end by 4 bases; junction bases not matched to a gene: 3. Here the CDR3 DNA reads TGTGCCAGCAGCTCAACTAGCGGGAGATACGAGCAGTACTTC. Translating it yields CASSSTSGRYEQYF. The full variable domain, its missing parts supplied by reference TRBV7-2 and TRBJ2-7, is GAGVSQSPSNKVTEKGKDVELRCDPISGHTALYWYRQSLGQGLEFLIYFQGNSAPDKSGLPSDRFSAERTGGSVSTLTIQRTQQEDSAVYLCASSSTSGRYEQYFGPGTRLTVT.

The gene calls are TRBV10-1 and TRBJ2-3; a possible D gene is TRBD2 (6 bases). The CDR3 loop spans 15 amino acids. Germline V CDR1 and CDR2: WNHNN, SYGVQD (reference sequence). Trimming took 3 bases from V and 0 from J, leaving 10 bases between them. Here the CDR3 DNA reads TGCGCCAGCAGTGACCCCGGGACTAGCACAGATACGCAGTATTTT. As protein: CASSDPGTSTDTQYF.

The CDR3 coding sequence is TGTGCCAGTAGTATCCTACCGGGACAGGGGGCGTACGAGCAGTACTTC. This gives the protein CASSILPGQGAYEQYF. J is TRBJ2-7 and V is TRBV19, with 12 bases that match TRBD1. The germline V gene has CDR1 LNHDA and CDR2 SQIVND (reference sequence). The V and J ends lost 3 bases and 4 bases, in that order; junction bases with no gene match: 7. The CDR3 runs 16 residues.

The chain joins TRBV28 to TRBJ2-1, with D maybe TRBD1 (5 bases). The V gene's germline CDR1 is MDHEN and CDR2 SYDVKM. The length of the CDR3 is 12 residues. With 1 base removed from V and 10 bases from J, the gap between germline ends came to 8 bases. This CDR3 reads CASSLYGHEQFF. For the CDR3, the DNA is TGTGCCAGCAGTTTATATGGACACGAGCAGTTCTTC.

The chain couples TRBV6-6 to TRBJ1-2; no firm D call. V was cut by 1 base and J by 4 bases, with 7 bases left in between. This CDR3 region has 13 residues. CDR1 and CDR2 (germline): MNHNY, SVGAGI (reference sequence). The CDR3 region has the DNA TGTGCCAGCAGTTACTTTGGCAGCTATGGCTACACCTTC. Protein product: CASSYFGSYGYTF.

V is TRBV6-1 and J is TRBJ2-7; 9 positions agree with TRBD1. CDR3 size: 16 residues. Germline V gives CDR1 MNHNS, CDR2 SASEGT. V shed 2 bases and J 4 bases; nucleotides not matched to a gene: 9. DNA for the CDR3: TGTGCCAGCAGTGAATTTAATTGGACAGGGGAGTACGAGCAGTACTTC. As protein: CASSEFNWTGEYEQYF.

The CDR3 sequence is CASSLQGIRTDTQYF. In nucleotides, the CDR3 is TGTGCCAGCAGTTTACAGGGCATCCGCACAGATACGCAGTATTTT. The chain combines TRBV28 with TRBJ2-3; maybe TRBD1 (5 bases). The CDR3 runs to 15 residues. With 2 bases removed from V and 1 base from J, the gap between germline ends came to 10 bases. The germline gives CDR1 MDHEN, CDR2 SYDVKM. Full variable domain (remainder filled in from reference TRBV28 and TRBJ2-3): DVKVTQSSRYLVKRTGEKVFLECVQDMDHENMFWYRQDPGLGLRLIYFSYDVKMKEKGDIPEGYSVSREKKERFSLILESASTNQTSMYLCASSLQGIRTDTQYFGPGTRLTVL.

CDR3 nucleotides: TGTGCCAGCAGTTTATCCGGTGACAGGGGGGCGAGTGATGGCTACACCTTC. Translation gives CASSLSGDRGASDGYTF. This sequence joins TRBV28 and TRBJ1-2; 9 bases agree with TRBD1. The CDR3 is made up of 17 amino acids. The junction had 12 bases not matched to a gene; V was cut back by 1 base and J by 6 bases. Germline CDR1 reads MDHEN; CDR2 reads SYDVKM.

The chain carries TRBV4-2 and TRBJ2-3, with TRBD2 matching over 12 bases. Germline CDR1 and CDR2: LGHNA and YNFKEQ. Losses at the gene ends were 1 base for V and 3 bases for J; bases not matched to a gene: 8. The CDR3 extends over 18 amino acids. The CDR3 loop reads CASSQGGLAGGITDTQYF. CDR3 bases: TGTGCCAGCAGCCAAGGAGGGCTAGCGGGAGGGATAACAGATACGCAGTATTTT.

This chain links TRBV6-5 with TRBJ2-1; 13 bases are shared with TRBD2. This CDR3 comprises 15 residues. J lost 7 bases, V lost 5 bases, and 5 bases had no gene match. From germline, CDR1 is MNHEY and CDR2 SVGAGI. Here the CDR3 DNA reads TGTGCCAGCAGTCCCGGGACTAGCGGGATGAATGAGCAGTTCTTC. As protein: CASSPGTSGMNEQFF.

The chain uses TRBV2 and TRBJ2-3; D perhaps matches TRBD2 (5 bases). This CDR3 spans 16 amino acids. V was cut by 7 bases and J by 2 bases, with 19 bases left in between. Per the germline V gene, CDR1 is SNHLY and CDR2 is FYNNEI. This chain's CDR3 is CASTGLAPVDTDTQYF. In DNA form, the CDR3 reads TGTGCCAGCACCGGTTTAGCGCCCGTCGACACAGATACGCAGTATTTT. The complete variable domain, with remaining parts taken from reference TRBV2 and TRBJ2-3, reads EPEVTQTPSHQVTQMGQEVILRCVPISNHLYFYWYRQILGQKVEFLVSFYNNEISEKSEIFDDQFSVERPDGSNFTLKIRSTKLEDSAMYFCASTGLAPVDTDTQYFGPGTRLTVL.

The chain employs TRBV4-1 and TRBJ2-7; D may be TRBD1 (6 bases). V shed 0 bases and J shed 4 bases, with 13 bases lying between them. The CDR3 consists of 15 residues. Per germline, CDR1 MGHRA and CDR2 YSYEKL. In DNA form, the CDR3 reads TGCGCCAGCAGCCAAGATCAACAGGGATCATACGAGCAGTACTTC. Encoded protein: CASSQDQQGSYEQYF.

The chain recombines TRBV28 with TRBJ1-4; D may be TRBD1 (5 bases). Germline loops: CDR1 MDHEN, CDR2 SYDVKM. The V end lost 3 bases, the J end lost 8 bases, and 10 bases lay between the germline ends. The CDR3 has 13 amino acids. The CDR3 DNA reads TGTGCCAGCAGTTTCAGGGTTGGAGAAAAACTGTTTTTT. Encoded protein: CASSFRVGEKLFF.